This T cell receptor (beta chain) stems from a study of blood T cells in healthy people across ages. General observations from the study: Unsorted PBMC input precluded a conclusive naive versus antigen-experienced comparison.

This clonotype has only one observation. The antigen remains unidentified. Trimming pared 1 base from V and 6 bases from J, leaving 13 bases between. Germline CDR1 and CDR2: MGHRA and YSYEKL. This CDR3 spans 16 amino acids. Total RNA extracted from each sample amounted to at least 6 micrograms. With a J-beta primer mix and a sample-barcoded 5' primer, a second PCR ran about 6 to 11 cycles. TCRdb re-called the 5' RACE reads through MiXCR, storing one row per CDR3 protein. The sample holds 1,800,000 or so distinct CDR3 sequences, 30% to 40% seen once. The V and J genes are TRBV4-1 and TRBJ1-6; D gene ambiguous. This receptor was identified in a human donor in good health. The material sequenced was blood. CDR3 amino acids: CASSQVEGMGNSPLHF. Written as DNA, the CDR3 is TGCGCCAGCAGCCAAGTAGAGGGAATGGGTAATTCACCCCTCCACTTT.